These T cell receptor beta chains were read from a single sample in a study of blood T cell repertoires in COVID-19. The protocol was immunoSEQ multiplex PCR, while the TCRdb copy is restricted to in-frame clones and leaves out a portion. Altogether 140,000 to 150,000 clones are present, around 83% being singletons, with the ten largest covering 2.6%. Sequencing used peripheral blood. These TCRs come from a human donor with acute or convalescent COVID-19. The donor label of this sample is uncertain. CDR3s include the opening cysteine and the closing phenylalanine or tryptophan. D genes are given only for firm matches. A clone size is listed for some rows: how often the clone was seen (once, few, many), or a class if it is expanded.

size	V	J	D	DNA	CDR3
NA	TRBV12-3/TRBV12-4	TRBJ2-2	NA	TGTGCCAGCAGTCGAAACTCGGCCGGGGAGCTGTTTTTT	CASSRNSAGELFF
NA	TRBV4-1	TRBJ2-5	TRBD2	TGCGCCAGCAGCCGGGGGGATGCTAGCGGGGGACAAGAGACCCAGTACTTC	CASSRGDASGGQETQYF
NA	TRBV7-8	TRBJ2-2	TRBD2	TGTGCCAGCAGCTTAGCCCTAGCCGAGCGGGACGTCGGCTCGAACACCGGGGAGCTGTTTTTT	CASSLALAERDVGSNTGELFF
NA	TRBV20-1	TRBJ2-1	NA	TGCAGTGCTGAGGTTGTCGATGAGCAGTTCTTC	CSAEVVDEQFF
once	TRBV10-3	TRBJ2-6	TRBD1	TGTGCCACTACGGACAGGGGGGGCTCTGGGGCCAACGTCCTGACTTTC	CATTDRGGSGANVLTF
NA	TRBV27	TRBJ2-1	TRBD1	TGTGCCAGCAGTTTTGGACAGGCGAACAATGAGCAGTTCTTC	CASSFGQANNEQFF
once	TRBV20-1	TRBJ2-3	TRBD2	TGCAGTGCTAGTTCATCTAGCGGTAACACAGATACGCAGTATTTT	CSASSSSGNTDTQYF
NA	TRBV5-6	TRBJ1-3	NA	TGTGCCAGCAGCTACCGGGGGGTCTCTGGAAACACCATATATTTT	CASSYRGVSGNTIYF
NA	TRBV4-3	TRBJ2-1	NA	TGCGCCAGCAGCCAAGTCGGGGGATCTAATGAGCAGTTCTTC	CASSQVGGSNEQFF
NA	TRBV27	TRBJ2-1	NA	TGTGCCAGCAGTTTATCGTATACGGTGAATGAGCAGTTCTTC	CASSLSYTVNEQFF
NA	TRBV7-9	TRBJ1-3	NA	TGTGCCAGCAGCTTCGGGGTATCTGGAAACACCATATATTTT	CASSFGVSGNTIYF
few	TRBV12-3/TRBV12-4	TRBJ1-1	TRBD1	TGTGCCAGCAGTTACAATAACAGGGGAGCAGCTTTCTTT	CASSYNNRGAAFF
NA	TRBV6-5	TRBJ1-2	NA	TGTGCCAGCACCGACGGGGGTTATGGCTACACCTTC	CASTDGGYGYTF
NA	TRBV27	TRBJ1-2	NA	TGTGCCAGCAGTAAAATACAGGGTAACTATGGCTACACCTTC	CASSKIQGNYGYTF
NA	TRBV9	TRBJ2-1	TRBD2	TGTGCCAGCAGCACCCGGGACTACCTCCATGAGCAGTTCTTC	CASSTRDYLHEQFF
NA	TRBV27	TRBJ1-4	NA	TGTGCCAGCAGAACGATCACTGCAACTAATGAAAAACTGTTTTTT	CASRTITATNEKLFF